The rows below give T cell receptor beta chains drawn from one sample of a study of T cells in localized non-small cell lung cancer. Generated by immunoSEQ multiplex PCR, the TCRdb table keeps only in-frame clones and is missing some. Here the sample spans some 80,000 clones, roughly 81% being singletons. Sequencing was performed on peripheral blood, taken before any cancer treatment. The receptors come from a man aged 40 to 70 with stage I lung adenocarcinoma. CDR3s include the opening cysteine and the closing phenylalanine or tryptophan. The size of a clone is reported for some rows only, either as once, few or many, or as a class for expanded clones.

clone_size	j_call	cdr3_length	v_call	cdr3_aa
.	TRBJ1-6	16	TRBV5-1	CASSLSGQHYNSPLHF
once	TRBJ2-3	16	TRBV9	CASSVGRRDSRDTQYF
.	TRBJ1-1	14	TRBV11-2	CASSLDFMNTEAFF
.	TRBJ1-2	16	TRBV19	CASTIHHRDGNYGYTF
.	TRBJ2-1	14	TRBV18	CASSPRDKGREQFF
.	TRBJ2-1	14	TRBV27	CASSSYLAYNEQFF
.	TRBJ1-1	13	TRBV5-5	CASSLPEYGSAFF
.	TRBJ2-7	13	TRBV30	CAWSVGLSYEQYF
.	TRBJ2-3	14	TRBV6-4	CASSEVGDTDTQYF
.	TRBJ2-1	18	TRBV4-2	CASSQEGTSGRAGNEQFF
.	TRBJ2-7	13	TRBV7-8	CASSFWTGDEQYF
.	TRBJ1-2	14	TRBV7-9	CASSWGQGNGGYTF
.	TRBJ1-4	16	TRBV2	CASSDVRDTTNEKLFF
.	TRBJ1-5	16	TRBV27	CASSTDPTGSNQPQHF
few	TRBJ1-4	15	TRBV28	CASSKAGGGGEKLFF
.	TRBJ2-4	14	TRBV30	CAWSGGQTQTIQYF
.	TRBJ1-1	12	TRBV27	CASRKVGTEAFF
few	TRBJ1-1	13	TRBV30	CAWSGNRNTEAFF
.	TRBJ2-2	13	TRBV2	CASRIRNTGELFF
.	TRBJ2-3	15	TRBV6-4	CASSDPGGSTDTQYF
.	TRBJ2-1	16	TRBV18	CASSPRGREAYNEQFF
.	TRBJ1-1	14	TRBV5-1	CASSLAGGRTEAFF
.	TRBJ2-3	13	TRBV7-6	CASSSSREDTQYF
.	TRBJ2-5	12	TRBV2	CASSSGEETQYF
.	TRBJ2-7	14	TRBV19	CASNGGRGPYEQYF
.	TRBJ2-3	18	TRBV7-6	CASSLGLAGGSITDTQYF
.	TRBJ2-3	10	TRBV6-6	CASSYSRQYF
.	TRBJ2-2	15	TRBV11-3	CASSRSDPDTGELFF
.	TRBJ2-1	15	TRBV9	CASSVGLAGDNEQFF
.	TRBJ2-2	18	TRBV7-8	CASSLTGVAGGYAGELFF
.	TRBJ2-1	16	TRBV18	CASSKTSGSAYNEQFF
.	TRBJ2-1	15	TRBV5-5	CASSLFSGSLWEQFF
.	TRBJ1-1	11	TRBV20-1	CSARQNTEAFF
.	TRBJ2-5	14	TRBV7-9	CASSLVLRGETQYF
.	TRBJ2-1	16	TRBV5-5	CASSLGTTGLRNEQFF
.	TRBJ2-7	14	TRBV19	CASNPGQWVVEQYF
.	TRBJ2-7	15	TRBV7-9	CASSLYGTGGSEQYF
.	TRBJ2-7	13	TRBV6-1	CASRNQLGTGWYF
.	TRBJ2-1	15	TRBV7-3	CASSLGLVGYNEQFF
.	TRBJ1-1	13	TRBV29-1	CSEAGQGTTEAFF
.	TRBJ2-2	12	TRBV19	CASRWGPGELFF
few	TRBJ1-5	15	TRBV19	CASSSGTGHVGSQHF
.	TRBJ2-3	14	TRBV5-1	CASSFSPGTDTQYF
once	TRBJ1-4	14	TRBV27	CASSFSGTGEKLFF
.	TRBJ2-7	18	TRBV18	CASSEVAFQTSGKVEQYF
.	TRBJ1-1	13	TRBV19	CASRISGVTEAFF
.	TRBJ1-1	13	TRBV7-3	CASSFTVNTEAFF
.	TRBJ2-3	13	TRBV13	CASSSTSGDTQYF
.	TRBJ2-7	13	TRBV30	CAWSPRGQGEQYF
once	TRBJ1-6	14	TRBV6-5	CASRSGQGNSPLHF
.	TRBJ2-7	15	TRBV5-1	CASSLAFTGTYEQYF